A selection of T cell receptor beta chains follows, all from one sample in a study of regulatory T cells in long-lasting Graves disease. TCRdb used MiXCR to reprocess the multiplex PCR reads, holding one entry per CDR3 protein. The sample holds hundreds of thousands of distinct CDR3 sequences, about a fifth seen once. The specimen was peripheral blood mononuclear cells (PBMCs), collected when the disease was refractory, from a patient treated with antithyroid drugs. The source is a female donor with Graves disease. Both conserved end residues are part of each CDR3. D genes are given only for firm matches. A row's size may be missing; if present it is once, few, many or a size class.

many | TRBJ2-5 | TRBV29-1 | - | TGCAGCACCTTGACCTTCCAAGAGACCCAGTACTTC | CSTLTFQETQYF
- | TRBJ2-4 | TRBV7-3 | - | TGTGCCAGCAGCTCCACCCCACGGGACATTCAGTACTTC | CASSSTPRDIQYF
many | TRBJ1-1 | TRBV12-3/TRBV12-4 | - | TGTGCCAGCAGTTCCGGGGGACGGCTGAACACTGAAGCTTTCTTT | CASSSGGRLNTEAFF
many | TRBJ1-6 | TRBV28 | - | TGTGCCAGCACCACAGGAGCGCTCTCTTATAATTCACCCCTCCACTTT | CASTTGALSYNSPLHF
- | TRBJ2-2 | TRBV7-2 | - | TGTGCCAGCAGCGCGCGGTCCCATCAGGGGACCGGGGAGCTGTTTTTT | CASSARSHQGTGELFF
many | TRBJ2-7 | TRBV7-9 | - | TGTGCCAGCAGCTTAGTGAGTAGCGGCGGGCCCTACGAGCAGTACTTC | CASSLVSSGGPYEQYF
- | TRBJ2-1 | TRBV2 | TRBD1 | TGTGCCAGCAGGGACACGGACAGGGGGCTCAATGAGCAGTTCTTC | CASRDTDRGLNEQFF
- | TRBJ1-5 | TRBV7-2 | - | TGTGCCAGCAGCCTTTACGGACAGAAAGATCAGCCCCAGCATTTT | CASSLYGQKDQPQHF
- | TRBJ1-1 | TRBV18 | TRBD1 | TGTGCCAGCTCACCTCTCCTGACAGGGCTGAGCACTGAAGCTTTCTTT | CASSPLLTGLSTEAFF
many | TRBJ1-5 | TRBV20-1 | TRBD1 | TGCAGTGCTGGGACAGGAAGCAATCAGCCCCAGCATTTT | CSAGTGSNQPQHF
- | TRBJ2-7 | TRBV12-3/TRBV12-4 | TRBD2 | TGTGCCAGCAATGTAGCGGGCCGCGCCTACGAGCAGTACTTC | CASNVAGRAYEQYF
many | TRBJ2-5 | TRBV2 | - | TGTGCCAGCAGTTCTATAGAGGGACAAGAGACCCAGTACTTC | CASSSIEGQETQYF
- | TRBJ2-1 | TRBV5-1 | TRBD2 | TGCGCCAGCAGCGTACTAGCGGGAGGGCCTGGTGAGCAGTTCTTC | CASSVLAGGPGEQFF
many | TRBJ2-5 | TRBV20-1 | TRBD2 | TGCAGTGCTAGCTCCCCTCCGGGACTAGCGGATTACCAAGAGACCCAGTACTTC | CSASSPPGLADYQETQYF
- | TRBJ2-7 | TRBV15 | TRBD1 | TGTGCCACCAGCAGAGAAAAGGGACAGGGATACGAGCAGTACTTC | CATSREKGQGYEQYF
many | TRBJ2-1 | TRBV28 | - | TGTGCCAGCAGTTTATGGGTAACAGGTGACTCCTACAATGAGCAGTTCTTC | CASSLWVTGDSYNEQFF
- | TRBJ1-1 | TRBV29-1 | - | TGCAGCGTTGATGAGGACCCGAACACTGAAGCTTTCTTT | CSVDEDPNTEAFF
- | TRBJ2-2 | TRBV20-1 | - | TGCAGTGCTAGAGATATCCTAGGGGGTGAGAACACCGGGGAGCTGTTTTTT | CSARDILGGENTGELFF
many | TRBJ2-7 | TRBV7-9 | - | TGTGCCAGCAGCTTAGGGACTGCGAACCCCTACGAGCAGTACTTC | CASSLGTANPYEQYF
- | TRBJ1-5 | TRBV7-8 | - | TGTGCCAGCAGCTCAGTACAGGGAAGCAATCAGCCCCAGCATTTT | CASSSVQGSNQPQHF
- | TRBJ2-7 | TRBV20-1 | - | TGCAGTGCCGGGCCCCCGGGGTCCTACGAGCAGTACTTC | CSAGPPGSYEQYF
many | TRBJ2-7 | TRBV11-2 | TRBD2 | TGTGCCAGCAGCTTAGTCGTTAGCGGGAGCTACGAGCAGTACTTC | CASSLVVSGSYEQYF
- | TRBJ1-2 | TRBV20-1 | TRBD1 | TGCAGTGCTAGGGGTCCCGGGACAGGGATCTATGGCTACACCTTC | CSARGPGTGIYGYTF
- | TRBJ2-5 | TRBV7-3 | - | TGTGACAGCAGCTTTGGTGAGACCCAGTACTTC | CDSSFGETQYF
many | TRBJ2-7 | TRBV11-2 | TRBD2 | TGTGCCAGCAGCTTATGGTCGGGCGGGGGCTACGAGCAGTACTTC | CASSLWSGGGYEQYF
many | TRBJ2-2 | TRBV2 | - | TGTGCCAGCAGTGAAGCTCGAGGGGGGACCGGGGAGCTGTTTTTT | CASSEARGGTGELFF
- | TRBJ2-4 | TRBV28 | TRBD2 | TGTGCCAGCCGGGGGGGACCCAACAAAAACATTCAGTACTTC | CASRGGPNKNIQYF
many | TRBJ1-1 | TRBV12-3/TRBV12-4 | TRBD1 | TGTGCCAGCAGTTCCCCAGGGGGTACTGAAGCTTTCTTT | CASSSPGGTEAFF
few | TRBJ1-5 | TRBV12-3/TRBV12-4 | TRBD1 | TGTGCCAGCAGGGGAGGGACAGGCAATCAGCCCCAGCATTTT | CASRGGTGNQPQHF
- | TRBJ2-1 | TRBV6-1 | - | TGTGCCAGCAGTCCTCTTTCGAGCCCCATGGCCCAACAACCTTACAATGAGCAGTTCTTC | CASSPLSSPMAQQPYNEQFF
few | TRBJ1-6 | TRBV6-2/TRBV6-3 | - | TGTGCCAGCACCCCTCACAGGGACCTCAATTCACCCCTCCACTTT | CASTPHRDLNSPLHF
many | TRBJ2-2 | TRBV7-2 | - | TGTGCCAGCAGCGCCAGCGGAGCCCTGAACACCGGGGAGCTGTTTTTT | CASSASGALNTGELFF
- | TRBJ1-1 | TRBV18 | TRBD1 | TGTGCCAGCACCCAATCACAGGGGGGGACTGAAGCTTTCTTT | CASTQSQGGTEAFF
once | TRBJ2-7 | TRBV27 | - | TGTGCCAGCAACCACCCTGGGTACGAGCAGTACTTC | CASNHPGYEQYF
few | TRBJ1-5 | TRBV20-1 | - | TGCAGTGCTGCTCGGGACCCCAATGGTCCGCAGCATTTT | CSAARDPNGPQHF
- | TRBJ2-7 | TRBV19 | - | TGTGCCAGTAGGAACCCCGGCGGGGGCGCCTACGAGCAGTACTTC | CASRNPGGGAYEQYF
few | TRBJ1-2 | TRBV14 | TRBD1 | TGTGCCAGCAGCCCAGGGAGCAGGCGGGACAGGGGCGGAGGCGGCTACACCTTC | CASSPGSRRDRGGGGYTF
many | TRBJ2-7 | TRBV11-2 | - | TGTGCCAGCGGGGTAGCAGGAAACGAGCAGTACTTC | CASGVAGNEQYF
- | TRBJ2-4 | TRBV12-3/TRBV12-4 | - | TGTGCCAGCAGGGGAGGGGGGGAATTAAACATTCAGTACTTC | CASRGGGELNIQYF
few | TRBJ1-2 | TRBV5-6 | - | TGTGCCAGCAGCTTGGGACCTTCTGGCTACACCTTC | CASSLGPSGYTF
- | TRBJ2-5 | TRBV11-2 | - | TGTGCCAGCAGCTTAGTTGTGACAGGTATCAACCAAGAGACCCAGTACTTC | CASSLVVTGINQETQYF
few | TRBJ2-2 | TRBV7-9 | - | TGTGCCGGAGGGAGGAGCGGCGGCCAAAACACCGGGGAGCTGTTTTTT | CAGGRSGGQNTGELFF